The 10 T cell receptor beta chains presented below share a single source sample, sequenced in a study of Ad26.COV2.S vaccination and SARS-CoV-2 variants. TCRdb keeps only in-frame clones here, not all; method: immunoSEQ multiplex PCR. The repertoire includes about 440,000 clones, less than 95% of them detected once, and approximately 4.3% sits in the top ten. As to treatment: about 20 received Ad26.COV2.S at low or high dose, single or two shots; several received placebo; per-sample allocation not given. Day 63 after the first injection of vaccine or placebo was the sampling time. The specimen was peripheral blood, collected in a trial of Ad26.COV2.S vaccine versus placebo. These TCRs come from a person aged 18 to 59 who received the Ad26.COV2.S COVID-19 vaccine or a placebo.

The V gene is TRBV27, the J gene TRBJ2-1; 7 bases fit TRBD2. With V trimmed by 1 base and J by 8 bases, 11 bases remained unmatched. CDR1 MNHEY and CDR2 SMNVEV come from the germline V gene (reference sequence). The CDR3 runs to 16 residues. The CDR3 reads CASSLLRAGREDEQFF. The CDR3 DNA is TGTGCCAGCAGTTTATTACGAGCGGGAAGGGAGGATGAGCAGTTCTTC.

The V gene is TRBV6-2 or TRBV6-3, the J gene TRBJ2-4; D may correspond to TRBD1 or TRBD2 (5 bases each). The CDR3 has 14 amino acids. Trimming left V 5 bases short and J 6 bases short, with 14 bases between. Germline CDR1 is MNHEY and CDR2 is SVGEGT. The CDR3 DNA sequence: TGTGCCAGCAGTGTGGGACGGGCTCCAAACATTCAGTACTTC. It is translated as CASSVGRAPNIQYF.

The V and J genes are TRBV6-2 or TRBV6-3 and TRBJ1-3, with TRBD1 matching 8 bases. The CDR3 consists of 14 residues. With 4 bases clipped from V and 5 bases from J, the junction kept 4 bases outside the gene matches. The germline V gene has CDR1 MNHEY and CDR2 SVGEGT. The CDR3 loop reads CASSSDRGRNTIYF. In nucleotides, the CDR3 is TGTGCCAGCAGTTCCGACAGGGGCCGAAACACCATATATTTT.

This clone was seen once. The V and J genes are TRBV28 and TRBJ2-4, with D tentatively TRBD1 (5 bases). The CDR3 has 13 amino acids. Trimming shortened V by 2 bases and J by 6 bases, and 8 bases separated the two germline ends. Per the germline V gene, CDR1 is MDHEN and CDR2 is SYDVKM. The CDR3 sequence is CASSLRGPNIQYF. The CDR3 DNA sequence: TGTGCCAGCAGTTTAAGGGGTCCAAACATTCAGTACTTC.

This sequence joins TRBV9 and TRBJ1-3, with a weak D call TRBD1 (6 bases). Trimming took off 4 bases at V and 1 base at J, with 12 bases between the two ends. The germline V gene has CDR1 SGDLS and CDR2 YYNGEE. This CDR3 has 15 residues. The DNA for the CDR3 is TGTGCCAGCAGCACAAACAGGGAGTCTGGAAACACCATATATTTT. It specifies CASSTNRESGNTIYF.

The chain links TRBV28 to TRBJ1-2; weak D call: TRBD1 (5 bases). This CDR3 comprises 15 residues. V was cut by 3 bases and J by 2 bases, with 13 bases left in between. Per the germline V gene, CDR1 is MDHEN and CDR2 is SYDVKM. DNA for the CDR3: TGTGCCAGCAGTTTTAGGGACGCTGGGAACTATGGCTACACCTTC. Its protein product is CASSFRDAGNYGYTF.

The chain joins TRBV7-8 to TRBJ1-5, with 7 bases aligning to TRBD1. This CDR3 has 14 amino acids. The germline CDR1 and CDR2 sequences are SGHVS and FQNEAQ. V lost 5 bases and J lost 4; bases outside the gene matches: 5. This CDR3 reads CASSLHRGNQPQHF. For the CDR3, the DNA is TGTGCCAGCAGCCTACACAGGGGTAATCAGCCCCAGCATTTT.

The rearrangement links TRBV3-1 (or the pseudogene TRBV3-2) to TRBJ2-7; D remains unclear. V was clipped by 1 base and J by 3 bases, with 4 bases between them. Germline CDR1 LGHDT, CDR2 YNNKEL (reference sequence). This CDR3 is built from 12 residues. This CDR3 is CASSQVIYEQYF. The DNA for the CDR3 is TGTGCCAGCAGCCAAGTTATCTACGAGCAGTACTTC.

The chain couples TRBV5-8 to TRBJ2-1, with 12 bases lining up with TRBD2. The CDR3 loop spans 16 amino acids. Germline loops: CDR1 SGHTS, CDR2 YDEGEE. J was trimmed by 6 bases and V by 3 bases; bases with no gene match: 7. This CDR3 reads CASSSTSGSIGNEQFF. CDR3 bases: TGTGCCAGCAGCTCGACTAGCGGGAGCATCGGCAATGAGCAGTTCTTC.

The V gene is TRBV28, the J gene TRBJ2-7, with a weak D call TRBD1 (5 bases). Germline V gene data show CDR1 as MDHEN and CDR2 as SYDVKM. Deletions cut 7 bases from V and 4 bases from J, with 8 bases between. The CDR3 is 11 residues long. This chain's CDR3 is CASKGWYEQYF. The CDR3, as DNA: TGTGCCAGCAAGGGGTGGTACGAGCAGTACTTC.